These T cell receptor beta chains were read from a single sample in a study of beta chain features in type 1 diabetes. Data came from immunoSEQ multiplex PCR; TCRdb stores just in-frame clones and leaves some out. The sample includes a few hundred thousand clones, approximately 13% seen only once; the top ten take just under 0.02%. The sample consisted of naive CD4+ T cells from blood. The receptors stem from a man in his thirties or forties with type 1 diabetes. Each CDR3 is given with its conserved first and last residue. D genes are given only for firm matches.

d_call v_call cdr3_aa
TRBD1 TRBV18 CASSPEQGSGTEAFF
. TRBV2 CASSGNLGPNQPQHF
TRBD2 TRBV2 CASSQGLAGGSATQYF
TRBD2 TRBV9 CASSGGGEQYF
. TRBV6-5 CASSYEFNQPQHF
. TRBV25-1 CASSEWVGRGYGYTF
. TRBV30 CAWSSGAFDEQYF
. TRBV19 CASKLWQGKNQPQHF
. TRBV5-1 CASSLEGEQFF
TRBD2 TRBV14 CASSQEMTGGPHEQFF
. TRBV15 CATSRDRGGSPLHF
. TRBV7-6 CASSLLGGMAGANVLTF
TRBD1 TRBV7-2 CASSGQGGNQPQHF
TRBD1 TRBV7-9 CASSPRDRGEQYF
. TRBV19 CASSRDFLKPQHF
TRBD1 TRBV5-1 CASSTQPGQGAYEQFF
TRBD1 TRBV6-5 CASSRQGVAFF
TRBD1 TRBV6-7 CASSLTGYEQYF
TRBD1 TRBV5-1 CASSLQGAVNEQYF
TRBD1 TRBV29-1 CSVEKGADEKLFF
. TRBV6-1 CASSERRGGGETQYF
. TRBV29-1 CSASARLSSTEAFF
. TRBV5-6 CASSLAGSQGTQYF
. TRBV5-6 CASSLAGEYNEQFF
. TRBV7-9 CASSSRSYEQYF
TRBD1 TRBV2 CASTYTGGGGETQYF